The 7 T cell receptor beta chains below come from one sample, sequenced in a study of blood T cell repertoires in COVID-19. The assay was immunoSEQ multiplex PCR, and TCRdb's table has in-frame clones only and misses some. The table lists over 250,000 clones, roughly 91% of them singletons. Sequencing was done on a sample of PBMCs or T cells enriched from blood (not recorded which). Source of these receptors: a man aged 35-49 years who had recovered from COVID-19.

V is TRBV7-2 and J is TRBJ2-1; 9 bases are a match to TRBD2. The CDR3 is 14 amino acids. With V trimmed by 1 base and J by 9 bases, 4 bases remained unmatched. Germline V gene sequence: CDR1 SGHTA, CDR2 FQGNSA. The CDR3 reads CASSLGVAGVEQFF. CDR3 nucleotide sequence: TGTGCCAGCAGCTTAGGAGTAGCGGGAGTTGAGCAGTTCTTC. Full variable domain (missing parts from reference TRBV7-2 and TRBJ2-1): GAGVSQSPSNKVTEKGKDVELRCDPISGHTALYWYRQSLGQGLEFLIYFQGNSAPDKSGLPSDRFSAERTGGSVSTLTIQRTQQEDSAVYLCASSLGVAGVEQFFGPGTRLTVL.

The chain combines TRBV29-1 with TRBJ2-7, with D perhaps TRBD1 (6 bases). The germline gives CDR1 SQVTM, CDR2 ANQGSEA. The CDR3 length is 12 residues. Trimming took 4 bases from V and 3 from J, leaving 10 bases between them. CDR3 residues: CSVARDNYEQYF. DNA for the CDR3: TGCAGCGTTGCTAGGGACAACTACGAGCAGTACTTC.

This rearrangement joins TRBV5-1 to TRBJ2-7; TRBD1 agrees at 8 bases. The V segment lost 1 base and the J segment 0 bases; nucleotides outside the gene matches: 3. The CDR3 is 15 amino acids. Germline V gene sequence: CDR1 SGHRS, CDR2 YFSETQ. The CDR3, as DNA: TGCGCCAGCAGCTTGACGACAGGGGCCTCCTACGAGCAGTACTTC. The encoded protein is CASSLTTGASYEQYF.

This chain links TRBV28 with TRBJ2-4; D possibly corresponds to TRBD2 (6 bases). Germline assignment: CDR1 MDHEN and CDR2 SYDVKM. The V end lost 5 bases, the J end lost 12 bases, and 11 bases lay between the germline ends. The CDR3 sequence is 11 residues long. The chain's CDR3 is CASSIGGAQYF. In DNA, the CDR3 is TGTGCCAGCAGTATAGGAGGGGCTCAGTACTTC.

V is TRBV28 and J is TRBJ1-1, with 10 positions matching TRBD1. J lost 10 bases, V lost 2 bases, and 1 base had no gene match. Looked up from germline, CDR1 is MDHEN and CDR2 is SYDVKM. This CDR3 spans 12 amino acids. The CDR3 reads CASSLRTGGAFF. The CDR3 DNA reads TGTGCCAGCAGTTTAAGGACAGGGGGAGCTTTCTTT.

V gene TRBV5-6 combines with J gene TRBJ1-6; 9 bases align to TRBD1. Losses at the gene ends were 5 bases for V and 5 bases for J; bases not matched to a gene: 8. Germline CDR1 is SGHDT and CDR2 is YYEEEE. The CDR3 totals 16 residues. The CDR3 region is CASSFAGQGDNSPLHF. Here the CDR3 DNA reads TGTGCCAGCAGTTTCGCGGGACAGGGTGATAATTCACCCCTCCACTTT.

This clone appeared a few times. The chain joins TRBV4-2 to TRBJ1-1; D perhaps matches TRBD1 (5 bases). The germline CDR1 and CDR2 sequences are LGHNA and YNFKEQ. The CDR3 sequence is 14 residues long. V was pared by 2 bases and J by 4 bases, with 11 bases between. CDR3 bases: TGTGCCAGCAGCCAAACCCAGGGTTTCACTGAAGCTTTCTTT. Amino acid sequence: CASSQTQGFTEAFF.